One sample yielded the 20 T cell receptor beta chains listed below, sequenced in a study of blood T cells in healthy people across ages. PCR was performed a second time for about 7 to 11 cycles using a sample-barcoded 5' primer and a J-beta primer mix. TCRdb analysed the 5' RACE reads with MiXCR anew, one entry per CDR3 protein. The data show about 1.5 million distinct CDR3 sequences, roughly 43% seen once. The sequenced sample consisted of blood. These receptors originate from a woman under 30 in good health.

The chain uses TRBV6-2 or TRBV6-3 and TRBJ2-5; 9 bases align to TRBD1. The length of the CDR3 is 15 residues. With V trimmed by 6 bases and J by 2 bases, 7 bases remained unmatched. CDR1 and CDR2 (germline): MNHEY, SVGEGT. CDR3: CASRQWTGAQETQYF. DNA for the CDR3: TGTGCCAGCAGGCAATGGACAGGGGCACAAGAGACCCAGTACTTC.

The chain uses TRBV6-4 and TRBJ2-3; TRBD1 is a possible D gene (5 bases). This CDR3 contains 14 residues. The germline V gene encodes CDR1 MRHNA and CDR2 SNTAGT. Trimming removed 4 bases at V and 4 bases at J, with 12 bases between. The CDR3 DNA follows: TGTGCCAGCAGTGTGCAGGGTTCATCAGATACGCAGTATTTT. This codes for CASSVQGSSDTQYF.

This clonotype has only a few counts. The chain combines TRBV7-2 with TRBJ2-3; no clear D gene. The CDR3 is 14 residues long. Trimming left V 2 bases short and J 6 bases short, with 12 bases between. Germline assignment: CDR1 SGHTA and CDR2 FQGNSA. CDR3 bases: TGTGCCAGCAGCTTAAGCCCGCTTAAGGATACGCAGTATTTT. Amino acid sequence: CASSLSPLKDTQYF. Variable domain in full (rest from reference TRBV7-2 and TRBJ2-3): GAGVSQSPSNKVTEKGKDVELRCDPISGHTALYWYRQSLGQGLEFLIYFQGNSAPDKSGLPSDRFSAERTGGSVSTLTIQRTQQEDSAVYLCASSLSPLKDTQYFGPGTRLTVL.

This clonotype showed up just once. This could be a read error, since a much larger clone is one nucleotide away. For the CDR3, the DNA is TGCAGCGTTTCTCCGGGACAGGGGATGAACACTGAAGTTTTCTTT. This sequence encodes CSVSPGQGMNTEVFF. The V and J genes are TRBV29-1 and TRBJ1-1, with 10 bases identical to TRBD1. The CDR3 runs to 15 residues. Germline assignment: CDR1 SQVTM and CDR2 ANQGSEA.

This chain uses TRBV6-2 or TRBV6-3 with TRBJ2-1, with D possibly TRBD2 on 7 matching bases. This CDR3 spans 17 amino acids. Trimming shortened V by 0 bases and J by 3 bases, and 15 bases separated the two germline ends. CDR1 is MNHEY and CDR2 is SVGEGT in the germline V gene. The CDR3 spells CASSYSSAGALYNEQFF. CDR3 in DNA: TGTGCCAGCAGTTACTCGAGTGCGGGGGCCCTCTACAATGAGCAGTTCTTC.

This clonotype was counted between two and nine times. The genes are TRBV6-5 and TRBJ2-4, with D perhaps TRBD2 (5 bases). The CDR3 runs 11 residues. Looked up from germline, CDR1 is MNHEY and CDR2 is SVGAGI. Trimming left V 2 bases short and J 15 bases short, with 11 bases between. CDR3 amino acids: CASSYLGERYF. CDR3 nucleotides: TGTGCCAGCAGTTACCTCGGGGAGAGGTACTTC.

The chain is built from TRBV7-9 and TRBJ2-7; TRBD2 is a possible D gene (5 bases). The DNA end favors TRBJ2-4, so the J call may be wrong. The CDR3 sequence is 15 residues long. Looked up from germline, CDR1 is SEHNR and CDR2 is FQNEAQ (reference sequence). The CDR3 nucleotides read TGTGCCAGCAGCCCGGCGGACTTCCCTTTTAACATTCAGTACTTC. Translating gives CASSPADFPFNIQYF.

This clonotype was seen a few times. This rearrangement joins TRBV7-2 to TRBJ2-7; 7 bases agree with TRBD2. Germline-derived CDR1 and CDR2 are SGHTA and FQGNSA. Losses at the gene ends were 4 bases for V and 6 bases for J; bases not matched to a gene: 3. The CDR3 totals 12 residues. The CDR3 DNA reads as TGTGCCAGCAGCTCCGGGACTACCGAGCAGTACTTC. Translation gives CASSSGTTEQYF.

This clonotype was observed a handful of times. This chain links TRBV4-2 with TRBJ2-5; 13 bases agree with TRBD2. Germline CDR1 reads LGHNA; CDR2 reads YNFKEQ. Trimming at V came to 4 bases and at J to 1 base, leaving 3 bases not matched to a gene. The CDR3 totals 16 residues. The CDR3 DNA reads TGTGCCAGCAGCCCCTGGACTAGCGGGGGCCAAGAGACCCAGTACTTC. Protein: CASSPWTSGGQETQYF.

This clonotype was counted only a few times. The chain joins TRBV7-2 to TRBJ2-3, with D uncertain. Germline V gives CDR1 SGHTA, CDR2 FQGNSA. The V end lost 1 base, the J end lost 7 bases, and 6 bases lay between the germline ends. The CDR3 loop spans 12 amino acids. The CDR3 sequence: CASSLGRNTQYF. CDR3 coding DNA: TGTGCCAGCAGCTTAGGACGGAATACGCAGTATTTT.

This clonotype was counted only a few times. The V and J genes are TRBV6-6 and TRBJ1-2; D unclear. CDR3 length: 14 amino acids. V shed 2 bases and J shed 4 bases, with 11 bases lying between them. Germline V lookup: CDR1 MNHNY, CDR2 SVGAGI (reference sequence). CDR3 region: CASSYRAGGYGYTF. CDR3 nucleotide sequence: TGTGCCAGCAGTTACCGGGCAGGAGGCTATGGCTACACCTTC.

The rearrangement uses TRBV28 and TRBJ2-7; D ambiguous. The V end lost 5 bases, the J end lost 3 bases, and 11 bases lay between the germline ends. This CDR3 contains 13 residues. Germline values: CDR1 MDHEN, CDR2 SYDVKM. The CDR3 loop reads CASSPLPDYEQYF. The CDR3 DNA sequence: TGTGCCAGCAGTCCTCTTCCTGACTACGAGCAGTACTTC.

The gene calls are TRBV6-6 and TRBJ2-5; 11 bases fit TRBD2. This CDR3 has 15 residues. V shed 3 bases, J shed 13 bases, and the junction held 13 bases outside the gene matches. Germline values: CDR1 MNHNY, CDR2 SVGAGI (reference sequence). The CDR3 loop reads CASSYELAGDAGRYF. The CDR3, as DNA: TGTGCCAGCAGTTATGAACTAGCGGGAGACGCCGGTCGGTACTTC.

This clonotype appeared a few times. The chain employs TRBV28 and TRBJ2-3, with D uncertain. CDR1 and CDR2 (germline): MDHEN, SYDVKM. The CDR3 is 13 residues long. V gave up 4 bases and J gave up 4 bases, with 9 bases separating them. The CDR3 coding sequence is TGTGCCAGCAGTTCCGGGCGCCCAGATACGCAGTATTTT. It codes for CASSSGRPDTQYF.

This chain joins TRBV7-6 and TRBJ1-1; a weak D match, TRBD1 (5 bases). Trimming removed 4 bases from V and 5 bases from J, with 14 bases in between. Germline V gives CDR1 SGHVS, CDR2 FNYEAQ. The CDR3 is made up of 14 amino acids. The DNA for the CDR3 is TGTGCCAGCAGCTCAGCAAGGGGCCGGACTGAAGCTTTCTTT. It yields the protein CASSSARGRTEAFF.

The rearrangement links TRBV27 to TRBJ2-2; D is perhaps TRBD1 or TRBD2 (6 bases each). V shed 0 bases and J shed 3 bases, with 11 bases lying between them. This CDR3 contains 16 residues. Germline assignment: CDR1 MNHEY and CDR2 SMNVEV (reference sequence). The CDR3 reads CASSLSWGADTGELFF. Written as DNA, the CDR3 is TGTGCCAGCAGTTTATCTTGGGGGGCAGACACCGGGGAGCTGTTTTTT.

The CDR3 loop is CASSYLLVSSYEQYF. CDR3 DNA sequence: TGTGCCAGCAGTTACCTGCTGGTCAGCTCCTACGAGCAGTACTTC. The gene calls are TRBV6-6 and TRBJ2-7; D ambiguous. The V gene lost 2 bases and the J gene lost 0 bases, with 11 bases spanning the gap. In germline, CDR1 is MNHNY, CDR2 SVGAGI (reference sequence). The CDR3 is 15 residues long.

The chain employs TRBV12-3 or TRBV12-4 and TRBJ1-1; D is unclear. The CDR3 sequence is 12 residues long. V lost 3 bases and J 8 bases, leaving 10 bases between the germline ends. The DNA for the CDR3 is TGTGCCAGCAGTTTGATGTGGCGGGAAGCTTTCTTT. Protein: CASSLMWREAFF.

This clonotype was picked up a small number of times. J is TRBJ2-7 and V is TRBV20-1; 7 nucleotides align to TRBD1. CDR3 length: 12 amino acids. The J segment lost 5 bases and the V segment lost 5 bases, leaving 6 bases of the junction unmatched. CDR1 is DFQATT, CDR2 SNEGSKA, per germline (reference sequence). CDR3 region: CSAHDRVDEQYF. CDR3 nucleotide sequence: TGCAGTGCTCACGACAGGGTGGACGAGCAGTACTTC.

This clonotype was picked up one time. The chain joins TRBV27 to TRBJ2-1; 10 nucleotides agree with TRBD1. The tail of the sequence fits TRBJ2-7 better, so the J call may be wrong. CDR3 length equals 16 residues. Germline assignment: CDR1 MNHEY and CDR2 SMNVEV (reference sequence). The CDR3 loop reads CASSSTGTGVYNEQYF. CDR3 DNA sequence: TGTGCCAGCAGTTCGACCGGGACAGGGGTCTACAATGAGCAGTACTTC.